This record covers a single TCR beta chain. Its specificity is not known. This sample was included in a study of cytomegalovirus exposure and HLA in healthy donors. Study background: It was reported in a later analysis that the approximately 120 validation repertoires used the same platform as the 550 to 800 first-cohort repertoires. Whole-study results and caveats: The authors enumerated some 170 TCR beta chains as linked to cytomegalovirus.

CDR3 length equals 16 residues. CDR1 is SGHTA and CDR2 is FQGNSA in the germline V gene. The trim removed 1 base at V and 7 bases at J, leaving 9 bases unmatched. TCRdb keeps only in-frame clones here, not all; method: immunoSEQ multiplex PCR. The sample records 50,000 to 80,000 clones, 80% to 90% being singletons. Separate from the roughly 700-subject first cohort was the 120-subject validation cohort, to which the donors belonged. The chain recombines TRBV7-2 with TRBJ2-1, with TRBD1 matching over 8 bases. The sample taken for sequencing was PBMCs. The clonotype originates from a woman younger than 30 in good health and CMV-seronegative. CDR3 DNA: TGTGCCAGCAGCTTAGTTGGGACAGGATCGCGGAATGAGCAGTTCTTC. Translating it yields CASSLVGTGSRNEQFF.